This T cell receptor (beta chain) was observed in a study of blood T cell repertoires in COVID-19. Background on the study: Samples representing acute and convalescent COVID-19 were sourced from the United States, Italy and Spain. PBMCs, B-cell-depleted T cells, or T cells were the source of the cDNA or gDNA that made up the material.

Under the authors' procedure: Reference gene primer amplification in the assay estimated nucleated cell counts. TCRdb's table, derived via immunoSEQ multiplex PCR, lists solely in-frame clones and lacks some. That table furnishes V, J and clone size, whereas the DNA furnished D and trimming. The table includes under 200,000 clones, roughly 84% detected once. The CDR3 is 16 amino acids. Trimming took 4 bases from V and 2 from J; bases not matched to a gene: 11. The chain recombines TRBV23-1 with TRBJ2-7, with TRBD1 matching over 7 bases. TRBV23-1 is annotated as an ORF whose role is uncertain. The specimen was peripheral blood. This TCR was recovered from a human donor in a cohort sampled during active COVID-19. The CDR3 loop reads CASSRDRAYSPYEQYF. CDR3 DNA sequence: TGCGCCAGCAGTCGCGACAGGGCCTATTCTCCCTACGAGCAGTACTTC.